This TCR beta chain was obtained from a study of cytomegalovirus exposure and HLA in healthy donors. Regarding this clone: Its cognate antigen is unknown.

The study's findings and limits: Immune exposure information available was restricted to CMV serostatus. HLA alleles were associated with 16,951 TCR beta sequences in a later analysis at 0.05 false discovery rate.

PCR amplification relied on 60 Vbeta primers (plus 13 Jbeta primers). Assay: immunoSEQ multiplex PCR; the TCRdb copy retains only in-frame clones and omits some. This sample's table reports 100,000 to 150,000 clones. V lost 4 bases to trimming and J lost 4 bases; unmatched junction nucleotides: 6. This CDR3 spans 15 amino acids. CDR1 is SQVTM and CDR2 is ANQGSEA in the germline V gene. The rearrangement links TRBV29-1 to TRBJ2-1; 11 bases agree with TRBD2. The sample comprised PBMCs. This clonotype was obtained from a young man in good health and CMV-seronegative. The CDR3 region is CSVGGLAEVYNEQFF. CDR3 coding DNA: TGCAGCGTTGGGGGACTAGCGGAAGTGTACAATGAGCAGTTCTTC.